These T cell receptor beta chains were read from a single sample in a study of blood T cell repertoires in COVID-19. Sequencing used immunoSEQ multiplex PCR; TCRdb keeps in-frame clones, though not all of them. The table has 250,000 to 350,000 clones, roughly 86% seen once. Sequenced input: PBMCs or T cells enriched from blood (not recorded which). The receptors were gathered from a woman aged 30 to 39 who had recovered from COVID-19. The conserved cysteine and the conserved F or W are not part of the CDR3 here.

v_gene,j_gene,CDR3aa
TRBV21-1,TRBJ1-2,ATPTGIYGYT
TRBV6-5,TRBJ1-5,ASRGGKASNQPQH
TRBV24-1,TRBJ2-2,ATSDPGTGGYTGELF
TRBV14,TRBJ1-1,ASSQDSPLSTEAF
TRBV7-9,TRBJ1-1,ASSLSGNTEAF
TRBV6-5,TRBJ1-2,ASSYSRGGSIYT
TRBV19,TRBJ2-3,ASSLLAEDTQY
TRBV18,TRBJ1-2,ASSPDTDYGYT
TRBV24-1,TRBJ1-2,ATSDSRQGLNGYT
TRBV6-1,TRBJ1-3,ASSEGVGGVDTIY
TRBV5-1,TRBJ1-2,ASSLDGQGQNRGYT
TRBV29-1,TRBJ1-3,SVYAPNSGTIY
TRBV12-3/TRBV12-4,TRBJ2-7,ASSGQGGEQY
TRBV11-2,TRBJ2-7,ASSRRGGKSEQY
TRBV7-9,TRBJ1-1,ASSHTGLDTEAF
TRBV5-4,TRBJ2-1,ASSLGSSGGYNEQF
TRBV2,TRBJ1-6,ASSEALLGADRGLSSYNSPLH